This entry lists 6 T cell receptor beta chains sequenced from one sample in a study of CD8+ T cells in alopecia areata. RNA was isolated and reverse transcribed to cDNA, the sequencing template. Using immunoSEQ multiplex PCR, the repertoire was profiled, and TCRdb retains in-frame clones only, with some absent. In the table there are around 120,000 clones, roughly 58% of which are singletons. Treatment given: oral pan-JAK inhibitor, 5-10 mg twice daily. Here the sequenced sample was CD8+ T cells sorted from blood, taken at week 4, from a patient treated with tofacitinib. The receptors come from a human donor with alopecia areata.

This clone was observed a single time. The V gene is TRBV30, the J gene TRBJ2-2; D tentatively reads TRBD1 or TRBD2 (5 bases each). The CDR3 runs to 17 residues. V was pared by 2 bases and J by 0 bases, with 16 bases between. The germline gives CDR1 GTSNPN, CDR2 SVGIG (reference sequence). Written as DNA, the CDR3 is TGTGCCTGGAGTAGAGCAGGGACGGATCCGAACACCGGGGAGCTGTTTTTT. It is translated as CAWSRAGTDPNTGELFF.

V and J are TRBV7-6 and TRBJ2-7; 9 bases match TRBD1. Germline CDR1 is SGHVS and CDR2 is FNYEAQ. The V gene end was trimmed by 5 bases and the J gene end by 6 bases; junction bases not matched to a gene: 5. The CDR3 is made up of 13 amino acids. The CDR3, as DNA: TGTGCCAGCAGCAGCCCGGACAGGGGCGAGCAGTACTTC. Translation gives CASSSPDRGEQYF.

The chain joins TRBV6-5 to TRBJ2-1; D is perhaps TRBD2 (5 bases). Trimming took 4 bases from V and 3 from J, leaving 7 bases between them. This CDR3 comprises 13 residues. Germline V CDR1 and CDR2: MNHEY, SVGAGI. The CDR3 here is CASSFGLYNEQFF. CDR3 coding DNA: TGTGCCAGCAGTTTCGGACTCTACAATGAGCAGTTCTTC.

J is TRBJ1-1 and V is TRBV28, with unresolved D. The V and J ends lost 6 bases and 1 base respectively, with 12 bases between them. CDR1 and CDR2 (germline): MDHEN, SYDVKM. This CDR3 has 14 amino acids. As DNA, the CDR3 is TGTGCCAGCAGCCCCCTGGGAGAGAACACTGAAGCTTTCTTT. It is translated as CASSPLGENTEAFF.

The V and J genes are TRBV28 and TRBJ2-3, with TRBD1 as a possible D gene (6 bases). Germline V CDR1 and CDR2: MDHEN, SYDVKM. The CDR3 runs to 14 residues. Trimming pared 4 bases from V and 2 bases from J, leaving 10 bases between. In DNA, the CDR3 is TGTGCCAGCAGTTGGGACATCGCCACAGATACGCAGTATTTT. This codes for CASSWDIATDTQYF.

The chain links TRBV25-1 to TRBJ2-7; 7 bases agree with TRBD2. The CDR3 covers 16 residues. Germline V gene sequence: CDR1 MGHDK, CDR2 SYGVNS. The V and J ends lost 3 bases and 3 bases, in that order; junction bases with no gene match: 11. This CDR3 reads CASSDRRDERGYEQYF. The DNA of the CDR3 is TGTGCCAGCAGTGATAGGAGGGATGAGCGGGGCTACGAGCAGTACTTC.